Included here is one T cell receptor (beta chain) sequence, with context. These data come from a study of blood T cell repertoires in COVID-19. About the research overall: COVID-19 samples, acute and convalescent, were from the United States, Italy and Spain.

Authors' data handling: Amplifying reference gene primers gave estimates of nucleated cell counts. Clones were read by immunoSEQ multiplex PCR, and TCRdb kept only the in-frame ones, dropping some. V and J calls and clone size are copied from that table; D and trimming were computed from the DNA. Here the sample spans about 140,000 clones, roughly 86% being singletons. This CDR3 is 23 amino acids long. The germline gives CDR1 SGHDN, CDR2 FVKESK. V dropped 4 bases and J dropped 2; count of bases not matched to a gene: 25. The TCR originated in a human donor in a cohort sampled during active COVID-19. The chain has TRBV14 and TRBJ2-3, with TRBD2 identical over 12 bases. The sequenced sample consisted of peripheral blood. In DNA form, the CDR3 reads TGTGCCAGCAGCCGTCGAGGACAGTTTTGGACTAGCGGGAACAGCCGTCACACAGATACGCAGTATTTT. Its protein is CASSRRGQFWTSGNSRHTDTQYF.